Listed below are T cell receptor beta chains from one sample, sequenced in a study of CD8 T cells in ankylosing spondylitis. Using its own MiXCR run on the 5' RACE reads, TCRdb lists one record per CDR3 protein. The repertoire consists of 250,000 to 400,000 distinct CDR3 sequences, with around a tenth occurring once and the leading ten covering around 8.4%. Material for sequencing was blood, either unsorted or a sorted T cell fraction (not recorded which). The receptors here all came from a female donor with ankylosing spondylitis or in good health (not recorded which). Each CDR3 is given with its conserved first and last residue. The order of the fields is D gene, V gene, J gene, clone size, CDR3 DNA, CDR3 protein. A D gene is named only where the DNA matches it firmly. Clone size is not always given. Where it is, it says once, few, many or a class for expanded clones.

-	TRBV11-2	TRBJ1-2	few	TGTGCCAGCAGCTCCCCGTCGGACAGACGCCGTGGCTACACCTTC	CASSSPSDRRRGYTF
TRBD1	TRBV6-1	TRBJ2-7	many	TGTGCCAGCAGATCGACAGGGTCCCGCTCCTACGAGCAGTACTTC	CASRSTGSRSYEQYF
TRBD2	TRBV20-1	TRBJ2-3	few	TGCAGTGCTAGAGGCCGGGGACTAAACACAGATACGCAGTATTTT	CSARGRGLNTDTQYF
TRBD2	TRBV5-1	TRBJ2-2	few	TGCGCCAGCAGCCCCCGGGAGGACGTGACCGGGGAGCTGTTTTTT	CASSPREDVTGELFF
TRBD2	TRBV12-3/TRBV12-4	TRBJ2-7	few	TGTCCCAGCAGTTCGCCGGCCGGGACTAGCGTGGGTGAGCAGTACTTC	CPSSSPAGTSVGEQYF
TRBD1	TRBV6-1	TRBJ2-2	many	TGTGCCAGCAGTGGACGACAGGGGGCTTGGACCGGGGAGCTGTTTTTT	CASSGRQGAWTGELFF
TRBD2	TRBV6-2/TRBV6-3	TRBJ2-2	-	TGTGCCAGCCATGGATCTAGCGGGAGGCCCCAGAACACCGGGGAGCTGTTTTTT	CASHGSSGRPQNTGELFF
-	TRBV30	TRBJ2-1	few	TGTGCCTGGACATCTTTTGGGTTGGGGTCGCATGAGCAGTTCTTC	CAWTSFGLGSHEQFF
TRBD1	TRBV12-3/TRBV12-4	TRBJ1-1	many	TGTGCCAGCAGTCATTACAGGGGGATATGGACTGAAGCTTTCTTT	CASSHYRGIWTEAFF
-	TRBV6-1	TRBJ2-2	few	TGTGCCAGCGGGATGCAGACCATTAACACCGGGGAGCTGTTTTTT	CASGMQTINTGELFF
-	TRBV5-1	TRBJ1-1	many	TGCGCCAGCAGCTTGGTTGCTAAGGACACTGAAGCTTTCTTT	CASSLVAKDTEAFF
TRBD1	TRBV5-5	TRBJ2-5	few	TGTGCCAGCAGCCTGACAGGGTACAATCAAGAGACCCAGTACTTC	CASSLTGYNQETQYF
-	TRBV12-3/TRBV12-4	TRBJ1-2	many	TGTGCCAGCAGTCCACAGGCCTATGGCTACACCTTC	CASSPQAYGYTF
-	TRBV27	TRBJ2-1	-	TGTGCCAGCAGTTCCGGACTCGGAGGGGAGCAGTTCTTC	CASSSGLGGEQFF
-	TRBV3-1	TRBJ1-2	few	TGTGCCAGCAGCCAAACAGGGAACTATGGCTACCCCTTC	CASSQTGNYGYPF
TRBD2	TRBV9	TRBJ2-3	-	TGTGCCAGCAGCGCCGTGGGACTAGCGTTAGGGGATACGCAGTATTTT	CASSAVGLALGDTQYF
-	TRBV12-3/TRBV12-4	TRBJ1-2	many	TGTGCCAGCAGTTTAACGGGGAGGGACTATGGCTACACCTTC	CASSLTGRDYGYTF